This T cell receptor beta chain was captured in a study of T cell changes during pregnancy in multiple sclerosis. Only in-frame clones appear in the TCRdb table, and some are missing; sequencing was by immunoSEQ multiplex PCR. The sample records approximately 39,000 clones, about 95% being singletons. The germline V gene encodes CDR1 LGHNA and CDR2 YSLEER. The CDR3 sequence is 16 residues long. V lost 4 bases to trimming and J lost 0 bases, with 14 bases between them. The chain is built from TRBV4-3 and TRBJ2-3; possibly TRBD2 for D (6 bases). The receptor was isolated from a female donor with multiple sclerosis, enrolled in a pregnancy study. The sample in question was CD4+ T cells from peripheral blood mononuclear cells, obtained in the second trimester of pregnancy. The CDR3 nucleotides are TGCGCCAGCAGCCCGGAGCGGGTAGTGAGCACAGATACGCAGTATTTT. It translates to CASSPERVVSTDTQYF.